This entry lists 5 T cell receptor beta chains sequenced from one sample in a study of cytomegalovirus exposure and HLA in healthy donors. The data were produced by immunoSEQ multiplex PCR, yet TCRdb's version contains in-frame clones alone and is incomplete. The sample contains about 110,000 clones, 90% to 97% of which appear only once. Sequencing was carried out using PBMCs. Source of these receptors: a woman aged 18-29 years in good health and CMV-seronegative.

The V and J genes are TRBV5-8 and TRBJ2-5; D might be TRBD1 (5 bases). Deletions cut 4 bases from V and 4 bases from J, with 17 bases between. Looked up from germline, CDR1 is SGHTS and CDR2 is YDEGEE. The CDR3 extends over 15 amino acids. The CDR3 loop is CASSRTTARVETQYF. The CDR3 region has the DNA TGTGCCAGCAGCCGGACCACAGCCAGGGTAGAGACCCAGTACTTC.

The rearrangement uses TRBV18 and TRBJ2-7; tentatively, D is TRBD1 (6 bases). This CDR3 region has 15 residues. Germline V CDR1 and CDR2: KGHSH, LQKENI. V gave up 3 bases and J gave up 5 bases, with 17 bases separating them. CDR3 sequence: CASSPSEGVKNEQYF. CDR3 DNA sequence: TGTGCCAGCTCACCGTCAGAGGGGGTAAAAAACGAGCAGTACTTC.

The chain carries TRBV4-2 and TRBJ1-5, with D possibly being TRBD1 (6 bases). CDR1 and CDR2 from the germline V gene are LGHNA and YNFKEQ. Trimming stripped 3 bases from V and 3 bases from J, with 12 bases between. This CDR3 contains 15 residues. The CDR3 nucleotides read TGTGCCAGCAGCCAGGCTGACAGGATCAATCAGCCCCAGCATTTT. Its translation is CASSQADRINQPQHF.

The rearrangement uses TRBV4-1 and TRBJ2-5, with D tentatively TRBD2 (5 bases). The CDR3 loop spans 17 amino acids. CDR1 and CDR2 (germline): MGHRA, YSYEKL. The V end lost 1 base, the J end lost 5 bases, and 20 bases lay between the germline ends. The CDR3 loop is CASSQASSPRGWETQYF. CDR3 nucleotide sequence: TGCGCCAGCAGCCAAGCCTCTAGCCCCCGAGGGTGGGAGACCCAGTACTTC.

The chain is built from TRBV7-7 and TRBJ2-7; D may be TRBD2 (5 bases). The V end was cut by 11 bases, the J end by 6 bases, with 14 bases between. Germline V gives CDR1 SSHAT, CDR2 FNYEAQ (reference sequence). The CDR3 extends over 11 amino acids. CDR3 protein: CAVEGWGEQYF. Here the CDR3 DNA reads TGTGCCGTCGAGGGTTGGGGCGAGCAGTACTTC.